This TCR beta chain was recovered during a study of cytomegalovirus exposure and HLA in healthy donors. With respect to this clone: What it binds is unknown.

Study findings and constraints: In an earlier analysis, productive rearrangement rates for most beta V segments clustered near 87% or 30%. In a later analysis, a genetic analysis reported fewer productive-TCR N-insertions in an Asian-associated ancestry cluster than the cohort average. TCR beta chains numbering 150 to 200 were designated cytomegalovirus-associated. With later analysis, a missense DCLRE1C variant became linked to TCR beta V- and J-gene trimming.

In the PCR, 60 Vbeta and 13 Jbeta primers were used. The assay was immunoSEQ multiplex PCR, and TCRdb's table has in-frame clones only and misses some. The table lists 130,000 or so clones, roughly 81% of them singletons. The sequence was obtained from a female donor in good health and CMV-seronegative. The sequencing sample was made of PBMCs.

The CDR3 DNA follows: TGTGCCAGCAGCTTTAGCTCTGGGGCCAACGTCCTGACTTTC. Its translation is CASSFSSGANVLTF. The J gene is TRBJ2-6, the V gene TRBV11-2; D is unclear. This CDR3 is 14 amino acids long. The germline V gene encodes CDR1 SGHAT and CDR2 FQNNGV. V was cut by 3 bases and J by 0 bases, with 3 bases left in between.